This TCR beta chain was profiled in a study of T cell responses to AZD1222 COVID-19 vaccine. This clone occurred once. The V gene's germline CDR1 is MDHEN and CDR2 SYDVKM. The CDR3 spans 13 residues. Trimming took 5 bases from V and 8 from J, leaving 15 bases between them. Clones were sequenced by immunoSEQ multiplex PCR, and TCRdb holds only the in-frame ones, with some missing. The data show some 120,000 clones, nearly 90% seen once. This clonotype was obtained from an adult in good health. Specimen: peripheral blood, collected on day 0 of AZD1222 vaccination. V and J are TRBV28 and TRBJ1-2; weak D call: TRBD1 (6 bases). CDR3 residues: CASSKTGLGGYTF. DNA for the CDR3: TGTGCCAGCAGTAAGACAGGCTTAGGCGGCTACACCTTC.